This T cell receptor beta chain is from a study of blood T cell repertoires in COVID-19. The overall study: Spain, Italy and the United States supplied samples that represented acute and convalescent COVID-19. PBMCs, B-cell-depleted T cells, or T cells provided the cDNA or gDNA that made up the material.

Unmatched junction bases numbered 4, after V lost 0 bases and J lost 2 bases. The CDR3 totals 15 residues. The germline V gene has CDR1 SGHKS and CDR2 YYEKEE (reference sequence). Original processing notes: Estimation of nucleated cell counts was performed using reference gene primer amplification. Method: immunoSEQ multiplex PCR; TCRdb's copy keeps in-frame clones and lacks some. V and J calls and clone size are copied from that table; D and trimming were computed from the DNA. Of 150,000 or so clones in the sample, roughly 80% were seen once. V usage is TRBV5-5 and J usage is TRBJ2-7, with TRBD1 matching 8 bases. The sequence was obtained from a woman in her sixties or seventies with acute or convalescent COVID-19. The source material was peripheral blood. CDR3 coding DNA: TGTGCCAGCAGCTTGGCCCTGACAGGGGCCTACGAGCAGTACTTC. Translated, it gives CASSLALTGAYEQYF.